Sequencing of this T cell receptor beta chain was carried out in a study of shared clonotypes between healthy human individuals. Only one count was recorded for this clone. Its antigen is as yet unknown. Sequenced by immunoSEQ multiplex PCR; TCRdb stores in-frame clones only, minus some. The sample lists 600,000 to 750,000 clones, 72% seen once, with approximately 1.8% in the top ten. Adults of Caucasian background living in Nashville, Tennessee made up all donors. Regarding the study as a whole: Relative to memory subsets, naive subsets generally showed larger estimated richness.

Trimming left V 4 bases short and J 4 bases short, with 16 bases between. The CDR3 consists of 15 residues. Germline V CDR1 and CDR2: SGHNT, YYREEE (reference sequence). The V gene is TRBV5-4, the J gene TRBJ2-3; D may correspond to TRBD1 or TRBD2 (5 bases each). This receptor was taken from a woman aged 25 to 39 in good health. The sample taken for sequencing was memory CD4+ T cells sorted from blood. Specified subset: CD45RA-negative fraction. DNA for the CDR3: TGTGCCAGCAGCCGCCCGGGGACCGACCCAGATACGCAGTATTTT. Amino acid sequence: CASSRPGTDPDTQYF.